These 20 T cell receptor beta chains share one sample of origin, sequenced in a study of control samples from healthy donors and cancer patients. Only in-frame clones appear in the TCRdb table, and some are missing; sequencing was by immunoSEQ multiplex PCR. The repertoire holds 120,000 to 150,000 clones, with about nine tenths as singletons. The source material was blood. The receptor set was obtained from a woman under 40 in good health.

The J gene is TRBJ1-2, the V gene TRBV21-1. TRBV21-1 is assigned pseudogene status. This CDR3 has 10 amino acids. DNA of the CDR3: TGTGCCAGCAGCAATGGTGGCTACACCTTC. This sequence encodes CASSNGGYTF.

About this clone: The same CDR3 can be traced to other DNA sequences in this sample. The CDR3 region has the DNA TGTGCCAGCACCTGGACTAGCGGACCCTACGAGCAGTACTTC. Its translation is CASTWTSGPYEQYF. The chain is built from TRBV6-5 and TRBJ2-7, with TRBD2 matching 10 bases. The V gene end was trimmed by 7 bases and the J gene end by 2 bases; junction bases not matched to a gene: 5. Germline CDR1 and CDR2: MNHEY and SVGAGI. The CDR3 totals 14 residues.

The chain employs TRBV6-5 and TRBJ2-1; D is undetermined. This CDR3 has 11 amino acids. Per germline, CDR1 MNHEY and CDR2 SVGAGI. The V gene lost 10 bases and the J gene lost 4 bases, with 8 bases spanning the gap. CDR3 residues: CATIGYNEQFF. The DNA for the CDR3 is TGTGCCACCATAGGTTACAATGAGCAGTTCTTC.

The rearrangement links TRBV6-4 to TRBJ2-2; 8 bases are a match to TRBD1. Germline CDR1 is MRHNA and CDR2 is SNTAGT. Losses at the gene ends were 9 bases for V and 8 bases for J; bases not matched to a gene: 14. The CDR3 is made up of 15 amino acids. CDR3 nucleotide sequence: TGTGCCAGTCAAGACAGGGGAAAATATGGGGGGGAGCTGTTTTTT. Amino acid sequence: CASQDRGKYGGELFF.

The chain couples TRBV19 to TRBJ1-1, with TRBD1 as a possible D gene (5 bases). V was clipped by 3 bases and J by 5 bases, with 25 bases between them. This CDR3 is built from 18 residues. Germline lookup yields CDR1 LNHDA and CDR2 SQIVND (reference sequence). The CDR3 spells CASSISYAGERGSTEAFF. CDR3 DNA sequence: TGTGCCAGTAGTATTAGTTATGCGGGTGAGCGGGGCAGTACTGAAGCTTTCTTT.

The chain employs TRBV27 and TRBJ1-1; D gene ambiguous. Germline loops: CDR1 MNHEY, CDR2 SMNVEV (reference sequence). There are 15 residues in the CDR3. V was pared by 6 bases and J by 4 bases, with 18 bases between. The CDR3 loop is CASSRPSRILTEAFF. The DNA of the CDR3 is TGTGCCAGCAGCCGCCCATCCAGGATCCTCACTGAAGCTTTCTTT.

The V call is TRBV19, the J call TRBJ1-1; D might be TRBD1 (6 bases). The CDR3 contains 13 residues. Trimming cost V 7 bases and J 5 bases, with 14 bases left between them. Per the germline V gene, CDR1 is LNHDA and CDR2 is SQIVND (reference sequence). The CDR3 bases are TGTGCCAGTACCCCCTTGACAGGAACTGAAGCTTTCTTT. Translating gives CASTPLTGTEAFF.

The chain couples TRBV29-1 to TRBJ2-6; TRBD1 agrees at 9 bases. With V trimmed by 0 bases and J by 0 bases, 9 bases remained unmatched. CDR1 SQVTM and CDR2 ANQGSEA come from the germline V gene. The CDR3 consists of 19 residues. CDR3 sequence reads: CSVEDPGTGGYSGANVLTF. DNA of the CDR3: TGCAGCGTTGAAGACCCCGGAACAGGGGGCTACTCTGGGGCCAACGTCCTGACTTTC. Together with reference TRBV29-1 and TRBJ2-6, the CDR3 gives the full variable domain: SAVISQKPSRDICQRGTSLTIQCQVDSQVTMMFWYRQQPGQSLTLIATANQGSEATYESGFVIDKFPISRPNLTFSTLTVSNMSPEDSSIYLCSVEDPGTGGYSGANVLTFGAGSRLTVL.

This clone was observed a single time. V and J are TRBV5-1 and TRBJ2-2; the match to TRBD1 covers 7 bases. The CDR3 has 16 amino acids. The ends lost 1 base at V and 3 bases at J; junction bases unmatched: 6. The germline CDR1 and CDR2 sequences are SGHRS and YFSETQ. The CDR3, as DNA: TGCGCCAGCAGCTTGTTGGGGGACAGTTACACCGGGGAGCTGTTTTTT. This codes for CASSLLGDSYTGELFF. Variable domain in full (rest from reference TRBV5-1 and TRBJ2-2): KAGVTQTPRYLIKTRGQQVTLSCSPISGHRSVSWYQQTPGQGLQFLFEYFSETQRNKGNFPGRFSGRQFSNSRSEMNVSTLELGDSALYLCASSLLGDSYTGELFFGEGSRLTVL.

The V gene is TRBV28, the J gene TRBJ1-2; D not certain. This CDR3 has 11 residues. V was cut by 6 bases and J by 9 bases, with 11 bases left in between. Germline lookup yields CDR1 MDHEN and CDR2 SYDVKM. DNA of the CDR3: TGTGCCAGCAGGTCGGATTTGAGCTACACCTTC. Translation: CASRSDLSYTF.

The chain uses TRBV10-3 and TRBJ1-2, with D uncertain. Deletions cut 0 bases from V and 8 bases from J, with 22 bases between. The germline CDR1 and CDR2 sequences are ENHRY and SYGVKD. The CDR3 covers 17 residues. CDR3 nucleotide sequence: TGTGCCATCAGTGAGTCGGGAACAGACCAGACATTCGGGGGCTACACCTTC. Its translation: CAISESGTDQTFGGYTF.

The chain is built from TRBV5-4 and TRBJ2-7, with D perhaps being TRBD1 or TRBD2 (5 bases each). The germline V gene encodes CDR1 SGHNT and CDR2 YYREEE (reference sequence). V was cut by 2 bases and J by 7 bases, with 19 bases left in between. The CDR3 is 15 amino acids. The DNA of the CDR3 is TGTGCCAGCAGCTTCGAGGGGCGTGGGGTTGGGGAGCAGTACTTC. Its translation: CASSFEGRGVGEQYF.

The V gene is TRBV2, the J gene TRBJ2-1; 8 nucleotides agree with TRBD2. With 2 bases clipped from V and 3 bases from J, the junction kept 3 bases outside the gene matches. Germline CDR1 reads SNHLY; CDR2 reads FYNNEI. This CDR3 has 15 residues. As DNA, the CDR3 is TGTGCCAGCAGTGAAAGCGGGAGTTACTACAATGAGCAGTTCTTC. Its protein product is CASSESGSYYNEQFF.

The V gene is TRBV27, the J gene TRBJ2-7, with D tentatively TRBD1 (6 bases). Deletions cut 10 bases from V and 2 bases from J, with 15 bases between. The CDR3 is made up of 13 amino acids. CDR1 and CDR2 (germline): MNHEY, SMNVEV (reference sequence). DNA for the CDR3: TGTGCCACCCCACGGGACACCACCTACGAGCAGTACTTC. It translates to CATPRDTTYEQYF.

The chain uses TRBV7-9 and TRBJ1-1; D might be TRBD1 (5 bases). This CDR3 comprises 17 residues. The germline gives CDR1 SEHNR, CDR2 FQNEAQ (reference sequence). Between the trimmed V and J ends, which lost 3 bases and 1 base, there was a span of 18 bases. The CDR3 here is CASSFGFGTRGNTEAFF. In DNA form, the CDR3 reads TGTGCCAGCAGCTTTGGTTTCGGGACGAGAGGGAACACTGAAGCTTTCTTT.

The rearrangement joins TRBV11-2 to TRBJ2-3; D call uncertain. Germline CDR1 reads SGHAT; CDR2 reads FQNNGV. V gave up 6 bases and J gave up 0 bases, with 10 bases separating them. The CDR3 has 14 amino acids. This CDR3 is CASSIRGSTDTQYF. In DNA, the CDR3 is TGTGCCAGCAGTATTCGAGGTAGCACAGATACGCAGTATTTT.

The chain combines TRBV7-9 with TRBJ2-7; D may be TRBD1 or TRBD2 (5 bases each). Germline V CDR1 and CDR2: SEHNR, FQNEAQ (reference sequence). Trimming shortened V by 5 bases and J by 3 bases, and 17 bases separated the two germline ends. CDR3 length: 15 amino acids. As DNA, the CDR3 is TGTGCCAGCAGCCCCTTACGGGGCGTCATCTACGAGCAGTACTTC. This sequence encodes CASSPLRGVIYEQYF.

The rearrangement uses TRBV15 and TRBJ1-1; 8 bases map to TRBD1. Trimming took 5 bases from V and 3 from J; bases not matched to a gene: 8. This CDR3 comprises 15 residues. Germline loops: CDR1 LNHNV, CDR2 YYDKDF (reference sequence). This CDR3 reads CATSRRTGRDTEAFF. Here the CDR3 DNA reads TGTGCCACCAGCCGCCGGACAGGGAGGGACACTGAAGCTTTCTTT.

The chain joins TRBV5-4 to TRBJ2-1; D gene uncertain. Trimming pared 0 bases from V and 8 bases from J, leaving 18 bases between. The CDR3 is made up of 16 amino acids. Germline CDR1 and CDR2: SGHNT and YYREEE (reference sequence). The DNA for the CDR3 is TGTGCCAGCAGCTTGGGTCTTATATGGCTAGACGATGAGCAGTTCTTC. Protein: CASSLGLIWLDDEQFF.

This clone has just a few counts. The chain joins TRBV7-3 to TRBJ1-2; 7 positions match TRBD1. This CDR3 has 13 amino acids. Germline CDR1 reads SGHTA; CDR2 reads FQGTGA. V shed 5 bases and J 8 bases; nucleotides not matched to a gene: 8. As DNA, the CDR3 is TGTGCCAGCAGCCACACCTCCAGGGGGGGCTACACCTTC. It encodes CASSHTSRGGYTF.